A selection of T cell receptor beta chains follows, all from one sample in a study of T cell responses to AZD1222 COVID-19 vaccine. Sequencing was performed with immunoSEQ multiplex PCR; in TCRdb, only in-frame clones are kept and a portion is missing. The sample holds roughly 80,000 clones, more than 80% seen once. The sequencing here drew on peripheral blood, taken on day 0 of AZD1222 vaccination. The source is an adult in good health. Both conserved end residues are part of each CDR3. D genes are given only for firm matches. For some rows the clone size is stated as once, few or many, or as a class when expanded; others skip it.

V gene	J gene	D gene	clone size	CDR3 protein	CDR3 DNA
TRBV24-1	TRBJ2-2	TRBD1	few	CATRGTGYDGELFF	TGTGCCACCAGGGGGACAGGGTATGACGGGGAGCTGTTTTTT
TRBV27	TRBJ2-7	TRBD1	.	CASRGDRRTYEQYF	TGTGCCAGCAGGGGGGACAGACGCACCTACGAGCAGTACTTC
TRBV7-3	TRBJ1-1	.	.	CASSSKPPGGAFF	TGTGCCAGCAGCTCTAAACCGCCCGGTGGAGCTTTCTTT
TRBV4-3	TRBJ1-2	.	.	CASSQDRSSIYGYTF	TGCGCCAGCAGCCAAGATCGGTCCTCCATCTATGGCTACACCTTC
TRBV13	TRBJ1-2	.	few	CASSLVLGNYGYTF	TGTGCCAGCAGCTTAGTGCTGGGAAACTATGGCTACACCTTC
TRBV28	TRBJ1-4	.	.	CASSRRLNEKLFF	TGTGCCAGCAGTCGCCGGTTGAATGAAAAACTGTTTTTT
TRBV19	TRBJ1-1	TRBD1	.	CASETGMNTEAFF	TGTGCCTCCGAGACAGGGATGAACACTGAAGCTTTCTTT
TRBV5-5	TRBJ2-5	.	.	CASTLTPQETQYF	TGTGCCAGCACCTTAACTCCACAAGAGACCCAGTACTTC
TRBV6-1	TRBJ1-6	.	.	CASSQGVSSYNSPLHF	TGTGCCAGCAGTCAAGGCGTGAGCTCCTATAATTCACCCCTCCACTTT
TRBV6-1	TRBJ2-3	TRBD1	.	CASSEFGTGGTSTDTQYF	TGTGCCAGCAGTGAATTTGGGACAGGGGGTACAAGCACAGATACGCAGTATTTT
TRBV12-3/TRBV12-4	TRBJ1-1	TRBD1	.	CASRLTGDTEAFF	TGTGCCAGCAGGTTAACAGGGGACACTGAAGCTTTCTTT
TRBV30	TRBJ2-3	TRBD2	.	CAWSGLAGNTDTQYF	TGTGCCTGGAGTGGTCTAGCGGGGAACACAGATACGCAGTATTTT
TRBV10-3	TRBJ1-5	.	once	CAISDPGGGDQPQHF	TGTGCCATCAGTGACCCCGGCGGGGGGGATCAGCCCCAGCATTTT
TRBV5-4	TRBJ2-5	TRBD2	.	CASSSSGGRLQETQYF	TGTGCCAGCAGCTCTAGCGGGGGGAGACTCCAAGAGACCCAGTACTTC
TRBV5-4	TRBJ2-7	TRBD2	.	CASSLELAGVSYEQYF	TGTGCCAGCAGCTTAGAACTAGCGGGGGTCTCCTACGAGCAGTACTTC
TRBV23-1	TRBJ2-3	TRBD2	.	CASSPGLGYTDTQYF	TGCGCCAGCAGTCCCGGACTAGGATACACAGATACGCAGTATTTT
TRBV4-1	TRBJ1-6	TRBD1	once	CASSQGHRDRRNSPLHF	TGCGCCAGCAGCCAAGGACACCGGGACAGGCGGAATTCACCCCTCCACTTT
TRBV9	TRBJ1-3	.	.	CASSVDVYRSSGNTIYF	TGTGCCAGCAGCGTAGATGTTTATCGGTCCTCTGGAAACACCATATATTTT
TRBV11-1	TRBJ1-1	.	.	CASSPEVGSSEAFF	TGTGCCAGCAGCCCCGAAGTGGGGAGCTCTGAAGCTTTCTTT
TRBV5-5	TRBJ1-4	.	once	CASSLYLWGELFF	TGTGCCAGCAGCTTGTATTTATGGGGCGAACTGTTTTTT
TRBV11-2	TRBJ2-1	.	once	CASRSGGEQFF	TGTGCCAGCAGGTCCGGAGGAGAGCAGTTCTTC
TRBV5-6	TRBJ2-7	.	.	CASSLGRGRIVYEQYF	TGTGCCAGCAGCTTGGGGCGGGGGCGTATCGTTTACGAGCAGTACTTC
TRBV18	TRBJ1-2	.	.	CASSPRQTRSPNYGYTF	TGTGCCAGCTCACCACGCCAGACTCGTTCCCCTAACTATGGCTACACCTTC
TRBV7-2	TRBJ1-2	TRBD1	few	CASSPGGGSNYGYTF	TGTGCCAGCAGCCCAGGGGGGGGTTCTAACTATGGCTACACCTTC
TRBV4-2	TRBJ2-5	TRBD2	few	CASSQDFGGAGETQYF	TGTGCCAGCAGCCAAGATTTCGGGGGGGCGGGAGAGACCCAGTACTTC
TRBV19	TRBJ1-5	TRBD1	.	CASSIARTGKLNQPQHF	TGTGCCAGTAGTATAGCTCGGACAGGCAAACTCAATCAGCCCCAGCATTTT
TRBV11-2	TRBJ1-2	.	.	CASSPQVDYGYTF	TGTGCCAGCAGCCCCCAGGTCGACTATGGCTACACCTTC
TRBV6-6	TRBJ1-2	TRBD1	.	CASSLTQGDYGYTF	TGTGCCAGCAGTTTGACACAGGGGGACTATGGCTACACCTTC
TRBV7-9	TRBJ2-7	.	.	CASSSRSLGPSSYEQYF	TGTGCCAGCAGCTCCCGTTCTTTGGGACCGAGCTCCTACGAGCAGTACTTC